This TCR beta chain was documented in a study of STAT5B mutations in CD4+ large granular lymphocyte leukemia. For the study at large: Anti-CD4 microbead selection came after CD8+ cell depletion in cryopreserved samples.

Assay used: immunoSEQ multiplex PCR; TCRdb lists only in-frame clones, some missing. This table holds around 8,900 clones, roughly 90% found once. As for this clone: Its antigen is not known.

Trimming pared 3 bases from V and 3 bases from J, leaving 20 bases between. CDR3 length: 17 amino acids. Looked up from germline, CDR1 is ENHRY and CDR2 is SYGVKD. Regarding the study as a whole: Compared with healthy controls (2/35), patient top clones favored TRBV06 (8/27). Only 5 to 7 CD4-sorted patient samples were compared with healthy controls for clonality.

Patients had CD4+ T-LGLL, from Padova, Helsinki and Shinshu. The rearrangement joins TRBV10-3 to TRBJ1-2, with D perhaps TRBD1 (5 bases). The sequence derives from a woman between 65 and 79 years old with CD4+ T-cell large granular lymphocyte leukemia. The sequenced material came from PBMCs. The CDR3 DNA sequence: TGTGCCATCAGTGACCCTTGGGGGGAGGGTGAAGACTATGGCTACACCTTC. Protein product: CAISDPWGEGEDYGYTF.